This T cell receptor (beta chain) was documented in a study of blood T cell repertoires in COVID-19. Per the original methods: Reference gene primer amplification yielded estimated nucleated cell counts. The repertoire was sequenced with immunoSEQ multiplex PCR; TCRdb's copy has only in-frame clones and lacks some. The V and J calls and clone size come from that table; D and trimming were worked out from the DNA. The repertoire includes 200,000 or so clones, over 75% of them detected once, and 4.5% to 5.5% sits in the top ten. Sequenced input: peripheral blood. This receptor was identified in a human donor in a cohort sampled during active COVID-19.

CDR3 DNA sequence: TGTGCCAGCAGCTTAGTTCCGGGTTATGGGGCTCTGTGGGAGCAGTACTTC. Residues: CASSLVPGYGALWEQYF. V usage is TRBV11-2 and J usage is TRBJ2-7, with a possible D match to TRBD1 (5 bases). Trimming took 1 base from V and 7 from J, leaving 23 bases between them. Germline CDR1 and CDR2: SGHAT and FQNNGV. The CDR3 runs to 17 residues.